The rows below give T cell receptor beta chains drawn from one sample of a study of blood T cell repertoires in COVID-19. Assay used: immunoSEQ multiplex PCR; TCRdb lists only in-frame clones, some missing. The table includes tens of thousands of clones, around 85% detected once. Specimen: peripheral blood. Every receptor here comes from a human donor with acute or convalescent COVID-19. The donor label of this sample is uncertain. The CDR3 runs from the conserved cysteine through the conserved F or W. A D gene is named only where the DNA matches it firmly. Where a row states a size, it is once, few, many or the class of an expanded clone; other rows omit it.

len	d_gene	v_gene	abundance	j_gene	CDR3aa	CDR3nt
15	TRBD1	TRBV5-1	-	TRBJ1-1	CASSLAGRGAFEAFF	TGCGCCAGCAGCTTGGCGGGCAGGGGGGCTTTTGAAGCTTTCTTT
14	-	TRBV7-2	once	TRBJ2-7	CASSALTGVGEQYF	TGTGCCAGCAGCGCCTTAACGGGGGTAGGAGAGCAGTACTTC
14	-	TRBV28	-	TRBJ1-5	CASSFFGYNQPQHF	TGTGCCAGCAGTTTTTTCGGGTACAATCAGCCCCAGCATTTT
15	TRBD1	TRBV6-5	-	TRBJ1-2	CASSKPGQGAAGYTF	TGTGCCAGCAGTAAACCGGGACAGGGGGCTGCGGGCTACACCTTC
11	-	TRBV6-5	once	TRBJ2-7	CAGPPPLEQYF	TGTGCCGGGCCCCCCCCTCTAGAGCAGTACTTC
18	TRBD1	TRBV24-1	-	TRBJ2-1	CATSERLGQGMRGTEQFF	TGTGCCACCAGTGAAAGACTTGGACAGGGTATGAGGGGTACTGAGCAGTTCTTC
15	TRBD2	TRBV9	-	TRBJ2-1	CASSVGTSGSDEQFF	TGTGCCAGCAGCGTGGGGACTAGCGGGAGCGATGAGCAGTTCTTC
13	TRBD1	TRBV7-6	-	TRBJ1-2	CASSLGTGSGMIF	TGTGCCAGCAGCTTAGGGACAGGGAGCGGGATGATCTTC
14	-	TRBV28	few	TRBJ1-2	CASSLSWGPNGYTF	TGTGCCAGCAGTTTATCGTGGGGCCCCAATGGCTACACCTTC
15	TRBD2	TRBV4-2	-	TRBJ2-7	CASSQESGGTYEQYF	TGTGCCAGCAGCCAAGAGAGCGGGGGGACTTACGAGCAGTACTTC
16	TRBD1	TRBV28	-	TRBJ1-1	CASTSGGLHRNTEAFF	TGTGCCAGCACCTCAGGGGGGCTTCACCGGAACACTGAAGCTTTCTTT
16	TRBD1	TRBV28	-	TRBJ1-4	CASRIRQGRIGEKLFF	TGTGCCAGCAGAATACGACAGGGGAGAATAGGTGAAAAACTGTTTTTT
17	TRBD1	TRBV15	-	TRBJ1-5	CATSTDRGEEGNQPQHF	TGTGCCACCAGCACCGACAGGGGAGAGGAGGGCAATCAGCCCCAGCATTTT
14	TRBD2	TRBV30	-	TRBJ2-7	CAWSVTLAGYEQYF	TGTGCCTGGAGTGTAACCCTAGCGGGCTACGAGCAGTACTTC
15	TRBD1	TRBV11-2	-	TRBJ1-5	CASSSQGIGGQPQHF	TGTGCCAGCAGCTCACAGGGGATTGGTGGTCAGCCCCAGCATTTT
17	TRBD1	TRBV4-3	-	TRBJ2-1	CASSQDRVGQGHREQFF	TGCGCCAGCAGCCAAGATAGAGTGGGACAGGGGCATAGAGAGCAGTTCTTC
16	TRBD2	TRBV4-1	-	TRBJ2-1	CASSAELAGGYNEQFF	TGCGCCAGCAGCGCAGAATTGGCGGGGGGTTACAATGAGCAGTTCTTC
18	-	TRBV21-1	-	TRBJ1-4	CASSKIENRGPRGEKLFF	TGTGCCAGCAGCAAAATCGAGAACAGGGGGCCCAGGGGCGAAAAACTGTTTTTT